This note documents a single T cell receptor beta chain sequence. The antigen remains unidentified. These data come from a study of cytomegalovirus exposure and HLA in healthy donors. Study-wide results and caveats: TCR beta sequences reportedly predicted most subjects' HLA-A and HLA-B alleles accurately. The authors listed 150 to 200 TCR beta chains as cytomegalovirus-associated. Presence/absence results assume similar sequencing depth per donor, which may not hold.

CDR1 and CDR2 from the germline V gene are LNHNV and YYDKDF (reference sequence). CDR3 size: 15 residues. V was pared by 5 bases and J by 7 bases, with 7 bases of the junction left unmatched. The PCR was carried out with 60 Vbeta primers and 13 Jbeta primers. Assay: immunoSEQ multiplex PCR; the TCRdb copy retains only in-frame clones and omits some. This repertoire shows roughly 150,000 clones, about 80% found once; its top ten account for around 5.4%. This TCR derives from a man aged 25-40 years in good health and CMV-seropositive. The sample consisted of PBMCs. This rearrangement joins TRBV15 to TRBJ1-6, with 8 nucleotides matching TRBD1. CDR3 coding DNA: TGTGCCACCAGCGACCGGGACAGGTTGAATTCACCCCTCCACTTT. Residues: CATSDRDRLNSPLHF.